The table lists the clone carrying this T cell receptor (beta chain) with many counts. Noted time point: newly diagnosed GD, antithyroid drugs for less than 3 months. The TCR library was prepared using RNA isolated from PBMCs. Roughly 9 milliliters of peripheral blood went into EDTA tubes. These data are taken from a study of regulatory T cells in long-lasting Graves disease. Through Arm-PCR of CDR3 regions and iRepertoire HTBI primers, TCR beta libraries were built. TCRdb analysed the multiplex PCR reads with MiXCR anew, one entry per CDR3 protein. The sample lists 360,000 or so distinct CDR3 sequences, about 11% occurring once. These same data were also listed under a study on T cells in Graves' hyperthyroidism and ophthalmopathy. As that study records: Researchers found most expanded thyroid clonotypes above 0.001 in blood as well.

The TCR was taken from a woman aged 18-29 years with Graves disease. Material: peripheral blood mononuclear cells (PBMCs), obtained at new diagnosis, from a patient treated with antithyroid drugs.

The CDR3 sequence is CAISAMINRGDGRPENEQFF. DNA of the CDR3: TGTGCCATCAGTGCGATGATCAACAGGGGGGACGGGAGGCCGGAGAATGAGCAGTTCTTC. The V call is TRBV10-3, the J call TRBJ2-1, with D tentatively TRBD1 (8 bases). The CDR3 contains 20 residues. Between the trimmed V and J ends, which lost 4 bases and 7 bases, there was a span of 32 bases. Germline values: CDR1 ENHRY, CDR2 SYGVKD.